This T cell receptor beta chain derives from a study of blood T cell repertoires in COVID-19. In the study overall: Acute and convalescent COVID-19 samples came from the United States, Italy and Spain.

Profiled with immunoSEQ multiplex PCR; TCRdb holds only in-frame clones, not every one. The data hold 200,000 to 300,000 clones, with approximately 80% observed a single time. The CDR3 is made up of 14 amino acids. Trimming took 4 bases from V and 2 from J, leaving 9 bases between them. The germline V gene has CDR1 SGDLS and CDR2 YYNGEE. The receptor comes from a man in his forties who had recovered from COVID-19. V gene TRBV9 combines with J gene TRBJ2-2; the D is unclear. The source material was peripheral blood. The CDR3 is CASSPVLNTGELFF. The CDR3 nucleotides read TGTGCCAGCAGCCCCGTCCTCAACACCGGGGAGCTGTTTTTT.